This is a list of T cell receptor beta chains from one sample in a study of identical twins. TCRdb recomputed calls from the 5' RACE reads with MiXCR, one row per CDR3 protein. The table includes 350,000 or so distinct CDR3 sequences, approximately 13% detected once. The same data also went into a second study, on yellow fever vaccine responses in identical twins.

Specimen: CD8+ T cells sorted from blood. Source of these receptors: a woman aged 18-30 years in good health. The CDR3 runs from the conserved cysteine through the conserved F or W. Fields, in order: CDR3 length, D gene, clone size, V gene, J gene, CDR3 protein, CDR3 DNA. D genes are given only for firm matches. Some rows mark clone size as missing; the rest say once, few, many or name a class of expanded clone.

>14|.|.|TRBV11-2|TRBJ2-2
CASSLFGGTGELFF
TGTGCCAGCAGCTTGTTTGGTGGCACCGGGGAGCTGTTTTTT
>14|.|.|TRBV5-6|TRBJ1-5
CASSLMASNQPQHF
TGTGCCAGCAGCTTGATGGCGAGCAATCAGCCCCAGCATTTT
>16|TRBD2|few|TRBV7-8|TRBJ2-7
CASSLVEGLAGLEQYF
TGTGCCAGCAGCTTAGTAGAGGGACTAGCGGGACTCGAGCAGTACTTC
>15|.|.|TRBV6-2/TRBV6-3|TRBJ2-7
CASSYIEGAGYEQYF
TGTGCCAGCAGCTACATCGAAGGGGCTGGCTACGAGCAGTACTTC
>14|.|many|TRBV12-3/TRBV12-4|TRBJ1-4
CASSLSFYNEKLFF
TGTGCCAGCAGTTTATCATTTTACAATGAAAAACTGTTTTTT
>14|.|few|TRBV15|TRBJ2-7
CATSPGGGSYEQYF
TGTGCCACCAGCCCAGGAGGGGGCTCCTACGAGCAGTACTTC
>14|.|.|TRBV10-3|TRBJ2-1
CAISDSDTLHEQFF
TGTGCCATCAGTGATTCAGATACTCTCCATGAGCAGTTCTTC
>17|TRBD1|.|TRBV7-7|TRBJ2-6
CASSPGQGPSGANVLTF
TGTGCCAGCAGTCCGGGACAGGGTCCCTCTGGGGCCAACGTCCTGACTTTC
>15|.|few|TRBV28|TRBJ2-1
CASSFEGSSYNEQFF
TGTGCCAGCAGTTTCGAAGGGAGCTCCTACAATGAGCAGTTCTTC
>15|.|.|TRBV10-3|TRBJ2-7
CAISEKGGRAHEQYF
TGTGCCATCAGTGAGAAGGGCGGCAGGGCCCACGAGCAGTACTTC
>13|.|.|TRBV20-1|TRBJ1-1
CSAKNVTNTEAFF
TGCAGTGCTAAAAATGTCACGAACACTGAAGCTTTCTTT
>16|.|few|TRBV6-5|TRBJ2-4
CASSYLEQGPKNIQYF
TGTGCCAGCAGTTACTTGGAACAGGGCCCCAAAAACATTCAGTACTTC
>12|.|many|TRBV12-3/TRBV12-4|TRBJ2-7
CASSPNRDEQYF
TGTGCCAGCAGTCCTAACAGGGACGAGCAGTACTTC
>15|.|.|TRBV10-2|TRBJ2-4
CASTPGSGAKNIQYF
TGCGCCAGCACACCGGGATCCGGCGCCAAAAACATTCAGTACTTC
>15|TRBD1|.|TRBV24-1|TRBJ2-1
CATSPGTGTYNEQFF
TGTGCCACCTCCCCAGGGACAGGGACGTACAATGAGCAGTTCTTC
>11|.|few|TRBV28|TRBJ2-3
CASIFADTQYF
TGTGCCAGCATTTTTGCAGATACGCAGTATTTT
>14|.|few|TRBV5-5|TRBJ1-4
CASSLWDEGEKLFF
TGTGCCAGCAGCCTGTGGGACGAGGGTGAAAAACTGTTTTTT
>13|.|many|TRBV12-3/TRBV12-4|TRBJ2-1
CASSLGWGNEQFF
TGTGCCAGCAGTTTGGGTTGGGGGAATGAGCAGTTCTTC